Listed here are 9 T cell receptor beta chains from one sample, sequenced in a study of blood T cell repertoires in COVID-19. Method: immunoSEQ multiplex PCR; TCRdb's copy keeps in-frame clones and lacks some. The data hold 200,000 to 300,000 clones, with 82% observed a single time. Sequences were obtained from peripheral blood. The source is an older woman with active or convalescent COVID-19.

J is TRBJ1-2 and V is TRBV27, with TRBD1 matching over 10 bases. J was trimmed by 7 bases and V by 5 bases; bases with no gene match: 19. This CDR3 has 18 residues. Per germline, CDR1 MNHEY and CDR2 SMNVEV (reference sequence). The CDR3 DNA is TGTGCCAGCAGTACCGCCGGGGGACAGGGGCGGGGTTCAGCTGGCTACACCTTC. It translates to CASSTAGGQGRGSAGYTF.

This clone appeared once. The genes are TRBV6-2 or TRBV6-3 and TRBJ1-2; D is uncertain. CDR3 length: 13 amino acids. Germline loops: CDR1 MNHEY, CDR2 SVGEGT. V gave up 6 bases and J gave up 4 bases, with 12 bases separating them. CDR3 sequence reads: CASSLGYSYGYTF. CDR3 DNA sequence: TGTGCCAGCAGCCTCGGCTACAGCTATGGCTACACCTTC.

The chain combines TRBV6-2 or TRBV6-3 with TRBJ1-3; no clear D. Trimming took off 10 bases at V and 0 bases at J, with 10 bases between the two ends. Germline V gene data show CDR1 as MNHEY and CDR2 as SVGEGT. The CDR3 is made up of 13 amino acids. In DNA, the CDR3 is TGTGCCACCCGCCCAGCCTCTGGAAACACCATATATTTT. The encoded protein is CATRPASGNTIYF.

This clone was detected a few times. V gene TRBV7-6 combines with J gene TRBJ1-2, with 11 positions matching TRBD1. Germline lookup yields CDR1 SGHVS and CDR2 FNYEAQ. V was pared by 6 bases and J by 7 bases, with 10 bases of the junction left unmatched. This CDR3 contains 15 residues. The CDR3 DNA follows: TGTGCCAGCAGATCCGGACAGGGGGCGCTGGGTGGCTACACCTTC. Amino acids: CASRSGQGALGGYTF. The variable domain in full, completed from reference TRBV7-6 and TRBJ1-2, reads GAGVSQSPRYKVTKRGQDVALRCDPISGHVSLYWYRQALGQGPEFLTYFNYEAQQDKSGLPNDRFSAERPEGSISTLTIQRTEQRDSAMYRCASRSGQGALGGYTFGSGTRLTVV.

This chain connects TRBV11-2 to TRBJ1-5; the D is unclear. The V end was cut by 4 bases, the J end by 4 bases, with 5 bases between. Germline V lookup: CDR1 SGHAT, CDR2 FQNNGV. This CDR3 is 12 amino acids long. DNA of the CDR3: TGTGCCAGCAGCTCCCCGAATCAGCCCCAGCATTTT. It yields the protein CASSSPNQPQHF.

V usage is TRBV7-9 and J usage is TRBJ2-2, with 9 bases identical to TRBD1. Per germline, CDR1 SEHNR and CDR2 FQNEAQ (reference sequence). The ends lost 5 bases at V and 4 bases at J; junction bases unmatched: 5. CDR3 size: 15 residues. The CDR3 sequence is CASSGTGTGTGELFF. CDR3 DNA: TGTGCCAGCAGCGGGACAGGGACAGGCACCGGGGAGCTGTTTTTT. Based on the CDR3 plus reference TRBV7-9 and TRBJ2-2, the full variable domain is DTGVSQNPRHKITKRGQNVTFRCDPISEHNRLYWYRQTLGQGPEFLTYFQNEAQLEKSRLLSDRFSAERPKGSFSTLEIQRTEQGDSAMYLCASSGTGTGTGELFFGEGSRLTVL.

This chain connects TRBV6-5 to TRBJ1-2, with D possibly matching TRBD1 (6 bases). The V gene lost 5 bases and the J gene lost 4 bases, with 11 bases spanning the gap. Germline V gene data show CDR1 as MNHEY and CDR2 as SVGAGI. The CDR3 runs to 13 residues. The CDR3 nucleotides are TGTGCCAGCAGTATGACAGGCGTCTATGGCTACACCTTC. Translating it yields CASSMTGVYGYTF.

This clone is a singleton in its sample. This rearrangement joins TRBV5-6 to TRBJ1-1; the D is unclear. V was trimmed by 2 bases and J by 2 bases, leaving 16 bases between them. Germline CDR1 reads SGHDT; CDR2 reads YYEEEE. The CDR3 runs to 16 residues. Here the CDR3 reads CASSLTGSSSNTEAFF. The CDR3 nucleotides are TGTGCCAGCAGCTTAACGGGTTCAAGTTCAAACACTGAAGCTTTCTTT.

The chain joins TRBV6-5 to TRBJ1-1, with D perhaps TRBD1 (6 bases). V lost 0 bases and J 3 bases, leaving 11 bases between the germline ends. Per the germline V gene, CDR1 is MNHEY and CDR2 is SVGAGI. This CDR3 has 15 residues. Here the CDR3 reads CASSYSPNRDTEAFF. In DNA form, the CDR3 reads TGTGCCAGCAGTTACTCGCCGAACAGGGACACTGAAGCTTTCTTT.